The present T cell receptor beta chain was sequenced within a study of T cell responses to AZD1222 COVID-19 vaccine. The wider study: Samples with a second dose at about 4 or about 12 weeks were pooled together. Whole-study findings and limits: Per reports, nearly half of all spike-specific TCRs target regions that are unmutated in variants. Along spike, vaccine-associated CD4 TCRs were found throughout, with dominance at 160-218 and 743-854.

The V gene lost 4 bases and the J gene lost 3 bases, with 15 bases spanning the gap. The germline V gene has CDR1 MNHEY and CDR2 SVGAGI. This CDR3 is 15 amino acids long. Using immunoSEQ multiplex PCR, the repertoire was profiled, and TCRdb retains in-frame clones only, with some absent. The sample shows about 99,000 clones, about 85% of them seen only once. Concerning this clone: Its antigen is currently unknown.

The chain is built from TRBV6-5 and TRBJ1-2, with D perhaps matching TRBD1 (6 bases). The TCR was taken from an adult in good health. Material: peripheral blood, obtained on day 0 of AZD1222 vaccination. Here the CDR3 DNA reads TGTGCCAGCAGTTTGCTTCAGGGGAGGGACTATGGCTACACCTTC. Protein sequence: CASSLLQGRDYGYTF.